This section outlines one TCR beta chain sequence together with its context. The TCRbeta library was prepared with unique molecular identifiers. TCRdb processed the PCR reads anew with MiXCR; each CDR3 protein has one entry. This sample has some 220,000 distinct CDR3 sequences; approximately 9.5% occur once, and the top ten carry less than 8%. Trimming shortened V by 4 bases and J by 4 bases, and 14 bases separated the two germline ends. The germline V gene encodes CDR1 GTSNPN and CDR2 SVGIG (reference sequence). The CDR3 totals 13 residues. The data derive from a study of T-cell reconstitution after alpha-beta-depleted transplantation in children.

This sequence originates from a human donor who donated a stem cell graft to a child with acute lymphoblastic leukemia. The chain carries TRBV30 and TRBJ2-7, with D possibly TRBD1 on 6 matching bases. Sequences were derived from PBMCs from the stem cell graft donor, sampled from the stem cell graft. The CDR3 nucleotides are TGTGCCTGGACTCGCCAGGGGCGATACGAGCAGTACTTC. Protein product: CAWTRQGRYEQYF.